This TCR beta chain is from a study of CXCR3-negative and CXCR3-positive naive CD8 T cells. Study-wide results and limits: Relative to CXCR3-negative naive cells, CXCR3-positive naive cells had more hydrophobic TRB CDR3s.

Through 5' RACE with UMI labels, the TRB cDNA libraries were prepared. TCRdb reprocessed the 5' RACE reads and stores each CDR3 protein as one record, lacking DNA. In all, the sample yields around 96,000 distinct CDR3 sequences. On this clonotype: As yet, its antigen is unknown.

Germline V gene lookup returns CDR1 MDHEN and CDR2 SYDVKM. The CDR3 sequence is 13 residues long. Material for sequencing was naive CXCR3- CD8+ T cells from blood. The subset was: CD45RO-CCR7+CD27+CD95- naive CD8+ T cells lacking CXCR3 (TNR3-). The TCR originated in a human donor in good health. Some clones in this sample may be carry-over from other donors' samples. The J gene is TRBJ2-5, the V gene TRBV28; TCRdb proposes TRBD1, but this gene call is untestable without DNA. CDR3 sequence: CASSSAGGETQYF.